This T cell receptor beta chain is from a study of blood T cell repertoires in COVID-19. Data came from immunoSEQ multiplex PCR; TCRdb stores just in-frame clones and leaves some out. Among roughly 64,000 clones listed, around 80% were seen once. Germline V gene lookup returns CDR1 SGHDT and CDR2 YYEEEE. This CDR3 comprises 14 residues. Trimming pared 4 bases from V and 1 base from J, leaving 9 bases between. The chain employs TRBV5-6 and TRBJ1-3; D might be TRBD1 (5 bases). The TCR comes from a man aged 55 to 69 with COVID-19, enrolled during active disease. The material sequenced was peripheral blood. CDR3 DNA: TGTGCCAGCAGCCCGGGACTGTCTGGAAACACCATATATTTT. It is translated as CASSPGLSGNTIYF.